This entry concerns a single T cell receptor (beta chain). This clone showed up just a few times. The antigen it binds to is not known. No qualities accompany the bases; no much larger clone lies one base away. The sample belongs to a study of graft-versus-host responses after intestinal transplantation (dated by TCRdb to the early 2020s). Some background on the complete study: Multivisceral, liver-intestinal, or isolated intestinal transplants were received by the recipients. A peak of at least 4% donor T cells among recipient peripheral blood mononuclear cells was the definition used for donor T cell macrochimerism. Alloreactive clones were identified by sequencing pre-transplant mixed lymphocyte reaction products and comparing them with unstimulated pre-transplant donor and recipient T cells. Samples from a few later patients were sequenced in-house on an Illumina MiSeq with MiXCR processing rather than by the commercial service. Every recipient was given anti-thymocyte globulin induction, followed by approximately three years of maintenance tacrolimus and steroids. After intestinal transplantation, graft-versus-host and host-versus-graft alloreactive T cell clones were followed in the graft, circulation and bone marrow using bulk TCR-beta CDR3 sequencing. Of the approximately 24 intestinal transplant recipients enrolled in the cohort, one of whom was a retransplant, 3 patients without pretransplant specimens were excluded. General findings and caveats noted by the study authors: The conclusions were limited by the relatively low number and heterogeneity of the intestinal transplant patients. In the allografts of patients with donor T cell macrochimerism, GvH to HvG T cell clonal ratios were high. GvH clones were found in recipient bone marrow, and some of the GvH clones appeared earlier in ileal mucosa or blood, which is consistent with an intestinal mucosal origin. Early after transplant, declines in HvG clones were associated with peak levels of circulating GvH clones.

Library prep was done by the immunoSEQ multiplex PCR assay. In most patients, genomic DNA was isolated using the Qiagen DNeasy Blood and Tissue Kit and sent frozen to Adaptive Biotechnologies for TCR sequencing. Adaptive Biotechnologies carried out high-throughput TCR-beta CDR3 sequencing of genomic DNA for most patients. On the study's bioinformatics: TCR sequencing data were retrieved from Adaptive's ImmunoSEQ software for about 17 patients, whereas a few other patients were processed with MiXCR and VDJtools. To correct CD4 versus CD8 sorting errors, sequences present in both subsets at a frequency ratio below 5:1 were removed. CDR3 nucleotide sequences shared between donor and recipient were removed because the origin of such sequences could not be assigned. To be classed as alloreactive, a clone needed at least 2-fold expansion over unstimulated cells and a minimum CFSE-low frequency of 0.002% (template counts) or 0.001% (read counts). Clones were considered mappable if detected in sequenced pre-transplant spleen, lymph node, or MLR CFSE-low populations of the donor or recipient. The cumulative frequency of alloreactive clones was calculated as a percentage of all sequences, weighted by copy number. TCRdb took this table from immuneACCESS and kept in-frame rearrangements with V and J called. Such tables lack part of the clones; where checked against another copy, unresolved V genes explain under half of the gap, and the rest is unexplained. The V and J calls and the clone size are those of that table, but D and trimming were determined from the DNA. This sample holds about 97,000 clones; around 91% were observed only once. Of the sample, approximately 0.18% is held by the ten largest clones.

V is trimmed back by 7 bases and J by 5 bases, and the junction contains 8 bases that no gene match accounts for. Via the germline V gene (reference sequence), CDR1 is LNHDA and CDR2 SQIVND. Inclusive of the bounding cysteine and phenylalanine, the CDR3 is 15 residues long. Here the CDR3 DNA is all that survives: 45 bases in frame from base 1. Read against the paper, the sample's time point label means: cells obtained before transplantation from donor or recipient. CD3+CD4+ and CD3+CD8+ populations were FACS-sorted from unstimulated pre-transplant donor and recipient cells taken from spleen or lymph nodes.

This clonotype was sampled from a human donor who was the organ donor for an intestinal transplant. Recombination joined TRBV19 with TRBJ1-4, with 9 middle bases fitting TRBD1. The sequencing used unstimulated CD4+ T cells sorted from spleen or lymph node cells, collected before transplant. In nucleotides, the sequence is TGTGCCAGTAAACGGGACAGGGCGCGAAATGAAAAACTGTTTTTT. Its coded protein is CASKRDRARNEKLFF.